This T cell receptor beta chain was identified during a study of cytomegalovirus exposure and HLA in healthy donors. Study-wide results and limits: Sequencing likely produced, as an artifact, a cluster of highly shared sequence variants. TRBV6-2, TRBV6-3 and some other V segments were unresolvable in 87-base-pair reads.

The PCR made use of 60 Vbeta and 13 Jbeta primers. As originally analysed: Later, an analysis found 80 million or so unique TCR beta chains, and 9.5 million to 11 million of these were shared. Clones were sequenced by immunoSEQ multiplex PCR, and TCRdb holds only the in-frame ones, with some missing. That table furnishes V, J and clone size, whereas the DNA furnished D and trimming. The repertoire holds approximately 200,000 clones, approximately 80% seen once, with 1.4% in the top ten. J gave up 12 bases and V 3 bases, and 10 bases lay outside the gene matches. The CDR3 totals 14 residues. Germline-derived CDR1 and CDR2 are KGHSH and LQKENI. In regard to this clone: The antigen is unknown.

Source material: PBMCs. This TCR came from a girl aged 5-17 years in good health and CMV-seronegative. The chain carries TRBV18 and TRBJ1-2; 10 bases line up with TRBD1. The CDR3, as DNA: TGTGCCAGCTCACCTCCGGGACAGGGGCGTGGTGACACCTTC. It yields the protein CASSPPGQGRGDTF.